The 18 T cell receptor beta chains reported below all come from one sample, sequenced in a study of shared clonotypes between healthy human individuals (TCRdb year 2020). Receptor amplification or capture employed the immunoSEQ multiplex PCR assay. This is the immuneACCESS table as TCRdb keeps it, with only in-frame sequences that have V and J called. A part of the clones is gone; compared with another copy, unresolved V genes explain less than half, and the rest is unexplained. For this sample the table gives 2.3 million or so clones, of which over 90% were detected only once. About 0.39% of the sample rests with the top ten. Sequenced material: naive CD4+ T cells from PBMCs. The sample's cell subset or site label, decoded: CD45RA+ positively selected. These receptors all stem from a man younger than 30 in good health. Some clones in this sample may be carry-over from other donors' samples.

V and J are TRBV30 and TRBJ2-7; no definite D call. V lost 2 bases and J 0 bases, leaving 8 bases between the germline ends. This CDR3 region has 13 residues. From germline, CDR1 is GTSNPN and CDR2 SVGIG (reference sequence). The CDR3 sequence is CAWSPPNSYEQYF. As DNA, the CDR3 is TGTGCCTGGAGTCCCCCCAACTCCTACGAGCAGTACTTC.

The CDR3 here is CASRANRGLSYEQYF. The CDR3 DNA reads as TGTGCCAGCAGAGCAAACCGGGGCCTCTCCTACGAGCAGTACTTC. V is TRBV6-5 and J is TRBJ2-7; either TRBD1 or TRBD2 may fit D (5 bases each). The V end was cut by 6 bases, the J end by 0 bases, with 15 bases between. The germline V gene encodes CDR1 MNHEY and CDR2 SVGAGI. The CDR3 has 15 amino acids.

The rearrangement uses TRBV6-1 and TRBJ2-2; D uncertain. Germline V lookup: CDR1 MNHNS, CDR2 SASEGT. This CDR3 comprises 15 residues. V was cut by 1 base and J by 6 bases, with 12 bases left in between. The CDR3 is CASSEVASLPGELFF. The CDR3 nucleotides read TGTGCCAGCAGTGAAGTTGCGAGCCTCCCCGGGGAGCTGTTTTTT.

The chain joins TRBV7-3 to TRBJ2-3, with a possible D match to TRBD2 (6 bases). This CDR3 spans 16 amino acids. Germline-derived CDR1 and CDR2 are SGHTA and FQGTGA. Trimming removed 3 bases at V and 6 bases at J, with 19 bases between. DNA of the CDR3: TGTGCCAGCAGCTTCGGCGGTCGCGGGATTTTGGATACGCAGTATTTT. Protein sequence: CASSFGGRGILDTQYF.

This clone was seen just once. The chain employs TRBV10-2 and TRBJ1-4, with D hard to call. The CDR3 length is 13 residues. Trimming shortened V by 2 bases and J by 8 bases, and 9 bases separated the two germline ends. CDR1 is WSHSY and CDR2 is SAAADI in the germline V gene. CDR3 sequence: CASSEIQTEKLFF. The CDR3 bases are TGCGCCAGCAGTGAGATACAGACCGAAAAACTGTTTTTT.

This clone was counted a single time. The chain carries TRBV5-1 and TRBJ2-5, with D maybe TRBD2 (6 bases). CDR3 length: 15 residues. Trimming removed 0 bases at V and 6 bases at J, with 15 bases between. Germline V CDR1 and CDR2: SGHRS, YFSETQ. As DNA, the CDR3 is TGCGCCAGCAGCTTGGTTTTATCAGGGAGGAAGACCCAGTACTTC. It codes for CASSLVLSGRKTQYF.

The chain has TRBV25-1 and TRBJ2-7; tentative D call: TRBD1 (6 bases). The CDR3 is made up of 12 amino acids. The germline V and J ends were trimmed by 8 bases and 1 base, with 9 bases remaining between them. Looked up from germline, CDR1 is MGHDK and CDR2 is SYGVNS. CDR3 sequence reads: CASRTESYEQYF. As DNA, the CDR3 is TGTGCCAGCCGGACAGAATCCTACGAGCAGTACTTC.

The chain carries TRBV21-1 and TRBJ1-5; the table gives TRBD1 as D, unverified against the DNA. TRBV21-1 is assigned pseudogene status. CDR3 length equals 12 residues. The CDR3 here is CASQGDNQPQHF. CDR3 sequence (DNA): TGTGCCAGCCAGGGGGACAATCAGCCCCAGCATTTT.

The chain links TRBV5-1 to TRBJ1-5, with D possibly TRBD1 on 5 matching bases. CDR3 length: 14 amino acids. The V gene's germline CDR1 is SGHRS and CDR2 YFSETQ. V lost 4 bases to trimming and J lost 7 bases, with 15 bases between them. CDR3 nucleotide sequence: TGCGCCAGCAGCCCGACCTCGGGGGACCAGCCCCAGCATTTT. Amino acids: CASSPTSGDQPQHF.

In its sample, this clone was seen once. The V gene is TRBV7-3, the J gene TRBJ2-1; D might be TRBD1 or TRBD2, each matching 6 bases. The germline V and J ends were trimmed by 1 base and 0 bases, with 10 bases remaining between them. The length of the CDR3 is 16 residues. Per the germline V gene, CDR1 is SGHTA and CDR2 is FQGTGA. The CDR3 sequence: CASSLMGGASYNEQFF. The CDR3 DNA follows: TGTGCCAGCAGCTTAATGGGGGGCGCCTCCTACAATGAGCAGTTCTTC.

The chain uses TRBV4-2 and TRBJ2-1, with 7 bases aligning to TRBD2. Germline V CDR1 and CDR2: LGHNA, YNFKEQ. CDR3 length: 16 residues. The J segment lost 6 bases and the V segment lost 5 bases, leaving 13 bases of the junction unmatched. CDR3 bases: TGTGCCAGCAGCTCCCGCCTGATGGGAGGGGTCAATGAGCAGTTCTTC. This translates into CASSSRLMGGVNEQFF.

This clone came up once. This sample includes further DNA sequences coding for the same CDR3. The chain employs TRBV2 and TRBJ2-3; D unclear. The V gene lost 8 bases and the J gene lost 0 bases, with 3 bases spanning the gap. Germline loops: CDR1 SNHLY, CDR2 FYNNEI. The CDR3 is 11 amino acids. The CDR3 DNA follows: TGTGCCAGCGGTAGCACAGATACGCAGTATTTT. It codes for CASGSTDTQYF.

The rearrangement links TRBV5-1 to TRBJ1-4; possibly TRBD1 for D (5 bases). Germline CDR1 reads SGHRS; CDR2 reads YFSETQ. This CDR3 has 14 amino acids. V was clipped by 1 base and J by 7 bases, with 11 bases between them. CDR3 coding DNA: TGCGCCAGCAGCTTGCGGACACTGGGTGAAAAACTGTTTTTT. Translation gives CASSLRTLGEKLFF.

J is TRBJ2-3 and V is TRBV4-3; TRBD2 aligns across 14 bases. The CDR3 runs 20 residues. Germline assignment: CDR1 LGHNA and CDR2 YSLEER. V was pared by 0 bases and J by 5 bases, with 13 bases of the junction left unmatched. Here the CDR3 reads CASSQEVIQGLAGVVDTQYF. The CDR3 bases are TGCGCCAGCAGCCAAGAAGTTATACAGGGACTAGCGGGAGTGGTAGATACGCAGTATTTT.

The rearrangement uses TRBV7-9 and TRBJ1-4; a weak D match, TRBD1 (5 bases). This CDR3 is 15 amino acids long. Trimming removed 3 bases from V and 6 bases from J, with 14 bases in between. Germline CDR1 SEHNR, CDR2 FQNEAQ (reference sequence). The CDR3 DNA reads TGTGCCAGCAGCTTCGGGGCCCCTGCGGATGAAAAACTGTTTTTT. This sequence encodes CASSFGAPADEKLFF. Using reference TRBV7-9 and TRBJ1-4 for the parts outside the CDR3, the full variable domain is DTGVSQNPRHKITKRGQNVTFRCDPISEHNRLYWYRQTLGQGPEFLTYFQNEAQLEKSRLLSDRFSAERPKGSFSTLEIQRTEQGDSAMYLCASSFGAPADEKLFFGSGTQLSVL.

The chain combines TRBV7-8 with TRBJ2-1; 13 bases map to TRBD2. Germline values: CDR1 SGHVS, CDR2 FQNEAQ. The V gene end was trimmed by 4 bases and the J gene end by 6 bases; junction bases not matched to a gene: 0. The CDR3 is 14 amino acids. The CDR3 region is CASSWTSGSNEQFF. CDR3 in DNA: TGTGCCAGCAGCTGGACTAGCGGGAGCAATGAGCAGTTCTTC. The full variable domain, in which reference TRBV7-8 and TRBJ2-1 provide the parts outside the CDR3, is GAGVSQSPRYKVAKRGQDVALRCDPISGHVSLFWYQQALGQGPEFLTYFQNEAQLDKSGLPSDRFFAERPEGSVSTLKIQRTQQEDSAVYLCASSWTSGSNEQFFGPGTRLTVL.

This sequence joins TRBV9 and TRBJ1-1, with D unclear. V lost 3 bases, J lost 1 base, and 10 bases lay in between. CDR3 length equals 14 residues. The germline V gene has CDR1 SGDLS and CDR2 YYNGEE. The CDR3 nucleotides read TGTGCCAGCAGCGGAATAGGGTCGAACACTGAAGCTTTCTTT. Translation gives CASSGIGSNTEAFF.

The table lists this clone with a count of one. The rearrangement uses TRBV28 and TRBJ1-3, with D possibly matching TRBD1 (6 bases). CDR3 length: 16 residues. CDR1 and CDR2 from the germline V gene are MDHEN and SYDVKM. V was shortened by 5 bases and J by 4 bases, with 18 bases between the two germline ends. The CDR3 region has the DNA TGTGCCAGCAGTCCCCCTGGGGGGCTACGGGGAAACACCATATATTTT. It yields the protein CASSPPGGLRGNTIYF.